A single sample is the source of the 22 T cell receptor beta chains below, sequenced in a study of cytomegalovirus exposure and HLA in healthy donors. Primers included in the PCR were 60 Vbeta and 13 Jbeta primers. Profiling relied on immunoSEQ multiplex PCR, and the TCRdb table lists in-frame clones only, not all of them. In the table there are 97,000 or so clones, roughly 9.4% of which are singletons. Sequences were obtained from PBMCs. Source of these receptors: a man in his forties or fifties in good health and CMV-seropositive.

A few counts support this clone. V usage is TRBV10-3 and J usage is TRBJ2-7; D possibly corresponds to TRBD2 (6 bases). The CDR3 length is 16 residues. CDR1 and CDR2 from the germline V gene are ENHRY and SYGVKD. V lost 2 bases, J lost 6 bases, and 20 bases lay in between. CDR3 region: CAISEGGLGRAGEQYF. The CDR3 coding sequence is TGTGCCATCAGTGAGGGGGGGTTGGGCAGGGCGGGCGAGCAGTACTTC.

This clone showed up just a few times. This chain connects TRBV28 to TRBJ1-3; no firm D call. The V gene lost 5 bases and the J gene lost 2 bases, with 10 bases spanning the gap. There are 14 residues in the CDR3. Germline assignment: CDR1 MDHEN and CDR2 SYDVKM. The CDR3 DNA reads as TGTGCCAGCAGTACCCTGGGAGCTGGAAACACCATATATTTT. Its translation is CASSTLGAGNTIYF.

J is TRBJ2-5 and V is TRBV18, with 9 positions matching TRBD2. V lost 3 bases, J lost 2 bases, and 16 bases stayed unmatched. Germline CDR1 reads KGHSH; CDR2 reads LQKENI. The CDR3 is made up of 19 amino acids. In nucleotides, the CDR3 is TGTGCCAGCTCACCCCCAGCGGGAGGAGTTGGGCCGCTGCAAGAGACCCAGTACTTC. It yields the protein CASSPPAGGVGPLQETQYF.

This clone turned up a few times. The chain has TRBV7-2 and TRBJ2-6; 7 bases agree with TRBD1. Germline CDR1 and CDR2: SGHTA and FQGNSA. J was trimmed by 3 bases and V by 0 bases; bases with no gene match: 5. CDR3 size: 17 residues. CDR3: CASSLAGRGSGANVLTF. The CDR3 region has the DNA TGTGCCAGCAGCTTAGCGGGCAGGGGGAGTGGGGCCAACGTCCTGACTTTC. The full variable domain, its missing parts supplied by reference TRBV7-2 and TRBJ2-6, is GAGVSQSPSNKVTEKGKDVELRCDPISGHTALYWYRQSLGQGLEFLIYFQGNSAPDKSGLPSDRFSAERTGGSVSTLTIQRTQQEDSAVYLCASSLAGRGSGANVLTFGAGSRLTVL.

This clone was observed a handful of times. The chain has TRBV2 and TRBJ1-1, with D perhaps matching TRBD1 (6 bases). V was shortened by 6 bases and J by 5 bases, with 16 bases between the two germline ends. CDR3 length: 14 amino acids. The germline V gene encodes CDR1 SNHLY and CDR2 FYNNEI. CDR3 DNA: TGTGCCAGCAGATATCAGGGGTCGAATACTGAAGCTTTCTTT. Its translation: CASRYQGSNTEAFF.

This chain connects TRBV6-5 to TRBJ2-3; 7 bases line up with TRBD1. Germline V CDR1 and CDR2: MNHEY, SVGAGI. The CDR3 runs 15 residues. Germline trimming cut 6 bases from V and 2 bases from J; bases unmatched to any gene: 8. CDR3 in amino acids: CASRRQGFPTDTQYF. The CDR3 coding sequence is TGTGCCAGCAGGCGACAGGGATTTCCCACAGATACGCAGTATTTT.

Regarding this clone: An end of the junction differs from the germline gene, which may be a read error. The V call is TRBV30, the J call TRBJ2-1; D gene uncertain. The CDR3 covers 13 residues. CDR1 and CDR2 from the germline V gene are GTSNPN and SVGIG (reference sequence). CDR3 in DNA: TGTGACTGGAGTGTACAAGGAGATAATGAGCAGTTCTTC. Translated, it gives CDWSVQGDNEQFF.

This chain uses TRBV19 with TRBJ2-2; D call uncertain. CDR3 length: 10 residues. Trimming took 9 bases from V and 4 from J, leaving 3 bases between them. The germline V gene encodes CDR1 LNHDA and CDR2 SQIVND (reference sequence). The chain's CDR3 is CASGTGELFF. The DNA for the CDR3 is TGTGCCAGCGGCACCGGGGAGCTGTTTTTT.

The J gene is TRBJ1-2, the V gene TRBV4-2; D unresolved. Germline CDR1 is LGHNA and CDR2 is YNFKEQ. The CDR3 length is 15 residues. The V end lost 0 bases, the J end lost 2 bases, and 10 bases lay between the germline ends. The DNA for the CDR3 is TGTGCCAGCAGCCAAGAGAGGTTGCACAACTATGGCTACACCTTC. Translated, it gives CASSQERLHNYGYTF.

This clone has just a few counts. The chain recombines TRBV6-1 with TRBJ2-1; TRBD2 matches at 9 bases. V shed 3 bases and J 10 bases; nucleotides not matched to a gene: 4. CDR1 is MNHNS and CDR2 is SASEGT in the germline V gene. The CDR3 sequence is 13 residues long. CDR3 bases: TGTGCCAGCAGTGATCCCCTAGCGGGGGAGCAGTTCTTC. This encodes CASSDPLAGEQFF.

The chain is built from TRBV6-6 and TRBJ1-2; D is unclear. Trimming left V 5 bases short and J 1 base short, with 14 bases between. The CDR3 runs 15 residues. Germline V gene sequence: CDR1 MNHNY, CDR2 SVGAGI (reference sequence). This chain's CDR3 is CASSELPSHNYGYTF. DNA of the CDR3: TGTGCCAGCAGTGAGCTCCCATCCCATAACTATGGCTACACCTTC.

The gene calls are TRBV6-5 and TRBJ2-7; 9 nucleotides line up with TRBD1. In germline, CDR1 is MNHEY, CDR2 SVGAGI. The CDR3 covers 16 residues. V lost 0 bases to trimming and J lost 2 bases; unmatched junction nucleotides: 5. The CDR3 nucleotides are TGTGCCAGCAGTTACTCAGGGACAGGGAGCCCCTACGAGCAGTACTTC. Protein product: CASSYSGTGSPYEQYF.

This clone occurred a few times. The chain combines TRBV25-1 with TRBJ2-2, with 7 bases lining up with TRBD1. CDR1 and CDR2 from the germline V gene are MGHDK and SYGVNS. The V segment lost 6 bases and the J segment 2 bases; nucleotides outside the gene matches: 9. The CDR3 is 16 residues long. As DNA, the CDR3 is TGTGCCAGCAGAAAAACCGGGACAGTCAACACCGGGGAGCTGTTTTTT. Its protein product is CASRKTGTVNTGELFF.

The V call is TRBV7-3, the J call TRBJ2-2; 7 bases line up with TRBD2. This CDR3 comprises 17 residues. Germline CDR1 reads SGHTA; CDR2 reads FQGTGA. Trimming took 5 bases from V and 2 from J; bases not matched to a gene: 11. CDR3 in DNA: TGTGCCAGCAGCCCCGGGGGACTACGCGGTAACACCGGGGAGCTGTTTTTT. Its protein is CASSPGGLRGNTGELFF. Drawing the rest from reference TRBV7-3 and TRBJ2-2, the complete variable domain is GAGVSQTPSNKVTEKGKYVELRCDPISGHTALYWYRQSLGQGPEFLIYFQGTGAADDSGLPNDRFFAVRPEGSVSTLKIQRTERGDSAVYLCASSPGGLRGNTGELFFGEGSRLTVL.

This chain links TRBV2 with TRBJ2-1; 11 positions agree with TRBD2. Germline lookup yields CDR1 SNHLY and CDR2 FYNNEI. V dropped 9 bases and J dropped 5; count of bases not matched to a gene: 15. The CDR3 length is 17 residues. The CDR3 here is CASSTLAGGPMNNEQFF. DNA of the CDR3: TGTGCCAGTTCAACGTTAGCGGGAGGGCCGATGAACAATGAGCAGTTCTTC.

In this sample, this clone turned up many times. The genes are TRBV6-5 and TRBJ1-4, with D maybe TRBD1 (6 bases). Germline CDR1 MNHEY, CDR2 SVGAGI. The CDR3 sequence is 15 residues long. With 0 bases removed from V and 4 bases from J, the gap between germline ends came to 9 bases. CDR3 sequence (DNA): TGTGCCAGCAGTTACTCTACAGGGCGTAATGAAAAACTGTTTTTT. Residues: CASSYSTGRNEKLFF.

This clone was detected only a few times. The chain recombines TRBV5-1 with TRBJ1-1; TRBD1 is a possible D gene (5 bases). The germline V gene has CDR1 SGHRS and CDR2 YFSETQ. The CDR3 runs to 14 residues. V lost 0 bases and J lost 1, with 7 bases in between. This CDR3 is CASSLAGGNTEAFF. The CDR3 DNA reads TGCGCCAGCAGCTTGGCCGGGGGGAACACTGAAGCTTTCTTT. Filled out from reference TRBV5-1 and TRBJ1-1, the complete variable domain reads KAGVTQTPRYLIKTRGQQVTLSCSPISGHRSVSWYQQTPGQGLQFLFEYFSETQRNKGNFPGRFSGRQFSNSRSEMNVSTLELGDSALYLCASSLAGGNTEAFFGQGTRLTVV.

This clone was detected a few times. CDR3 loop: CASSSKPGFEAFF. The DNA of the CDR3 is TGTGCCAGCAGCTCCAAGCCGGGTTTTGAAGCTTTCTTT. V usage is TRBV7-2 and J usage is TRBJ1-1; D unresolved. CDR3 length equals 13 residues. The germline V and J ends were trimmed by 4 bases and 7 bases, with 13 bases remaining between them. Germline V lookup: CDR1 SGHTA, CDR2 FQGNSA.

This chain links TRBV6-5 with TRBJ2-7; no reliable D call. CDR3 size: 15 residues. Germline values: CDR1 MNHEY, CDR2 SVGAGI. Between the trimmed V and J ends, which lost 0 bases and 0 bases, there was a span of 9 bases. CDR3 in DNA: TGTGCCAGCAGTTACTCGGAAGCGAGCTCCTACGAGCAGTACTTC. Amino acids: CASSYSEASSYEQYF.

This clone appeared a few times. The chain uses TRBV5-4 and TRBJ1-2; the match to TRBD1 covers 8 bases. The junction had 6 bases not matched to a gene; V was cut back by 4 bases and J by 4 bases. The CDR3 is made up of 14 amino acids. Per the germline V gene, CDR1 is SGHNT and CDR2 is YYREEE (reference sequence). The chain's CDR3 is CASSPDRESYGYTF. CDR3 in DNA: TGTGCCAGCAGCCCGGACAGGGAATCCTATGGCTACACCTTC.

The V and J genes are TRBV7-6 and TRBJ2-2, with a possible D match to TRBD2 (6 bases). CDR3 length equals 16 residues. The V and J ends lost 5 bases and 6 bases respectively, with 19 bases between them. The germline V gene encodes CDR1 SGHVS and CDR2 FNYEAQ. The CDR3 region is CASSPLRGSPAGELFF. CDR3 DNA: TGTGCCAGCAGCCCCCTACGGGGGAGTCCTGCCGGGGAGCTGTTTTTT.

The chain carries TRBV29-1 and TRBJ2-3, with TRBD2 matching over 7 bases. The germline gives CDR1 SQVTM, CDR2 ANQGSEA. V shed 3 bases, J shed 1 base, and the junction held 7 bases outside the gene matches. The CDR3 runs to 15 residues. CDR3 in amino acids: CSVEVRTRGTDTQYF. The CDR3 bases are TGCAGCGTTGAGGTCCGGACTAGGGGCACAGATACGCAGTATTTT.